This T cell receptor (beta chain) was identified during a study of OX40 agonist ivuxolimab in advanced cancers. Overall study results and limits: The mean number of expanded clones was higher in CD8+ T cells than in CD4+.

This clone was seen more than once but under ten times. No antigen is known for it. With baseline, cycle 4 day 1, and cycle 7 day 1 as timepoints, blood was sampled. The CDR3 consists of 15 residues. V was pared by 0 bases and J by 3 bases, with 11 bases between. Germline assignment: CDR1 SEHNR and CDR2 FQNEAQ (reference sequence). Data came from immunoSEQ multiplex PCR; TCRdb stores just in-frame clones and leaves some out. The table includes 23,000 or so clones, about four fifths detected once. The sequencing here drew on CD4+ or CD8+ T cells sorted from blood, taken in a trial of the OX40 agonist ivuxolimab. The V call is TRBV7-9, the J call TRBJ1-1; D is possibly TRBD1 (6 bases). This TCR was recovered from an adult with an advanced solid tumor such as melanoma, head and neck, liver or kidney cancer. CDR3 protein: CASSLAPTGHTEAFF. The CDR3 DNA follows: TGTGCCAGCAGCTTAGCACCGACAGGCCACACTGAAGCTTTCTTT.